The following is a TCR beta chain sequence with its context. Its antigen remains unidentified. The primer mix had 60 Vbeta and 13 Jbeta primers. Here immunoSEQ multiplex PCR was the method, and the copy in TCRdb shows in-frame clones only, minus some. The sample has about 130,000 clones; the top ten hold less than 2.5%. This specimen comes from a study of cytomegalovirus exposure and HLA in healthy donors. The CDR3 has 17 residues. Germline CDR1 is SNHLY and CDR2 is FYNNEI. V lost 4 bases, J lost 2 bases, and 11 bases stayed unmatched. Study-level results: Earlier analysis yielded a pattern in which most TCR beta V segments were productive about 90% or about 30% of the time. Most TCRs appeared rarely, but some public TCRs recurred in many donors.

The gene calls are TRBV2 and TRBJ2-3, with 8 bases fitting TRBD2. The receptor's source is a woman in her fifties or sixties in good health and CMV-seronegative. The source material was PBMCs. The CDR3 sequence: CASSGPLAGIFTDTQYF. The DNA of the CDR3 is TGTGCCAGCAGTGGACCTTTAGCGGGAATATTCACAGATACGCAGTATTTT.